This record looks at one T cell receptor (beta chain) sequence and its context. This entry comes from a study of blood T cell repertoires in COVID-19. Study overall: Samples representing acute and convalescent COVID-19 were sourced from the United States, Italy and Spain. T cells, B-cell-depleted T cells, or PBMCs supplied cDNA or gDNA.

Those enrolled in Seattle joined during active infection and were followed longitudinally afterward. As originally analysed: Counts of nucleated cells, estimated from reference gene primer amplification, were obtained. Using immunoSEQ multiplex PCR, the repertoire was profiled, and TCRdb retains in-frame clones only, with some absent. V and J calls and clone size are those listed in that table; D and trimming were worked out from the DNA. The sample records about 180,000 clones, about 81% being singletons. The sequence was collected from an elderly woman with COVID-19, enrolled during active disease. Sequenced: peripheral blood.

Here the CDR3 reads CASSSLGLSSYEQYF. The CDR3 region has the DNA TGTGCCAGCAGTTCCCTCGGACTGAGCTCCTACGAGCAGTACTTC. V usage is TRBV11-1 and J usage is TRBJ2-7, with TRBD2 as a possible D gene (5 bases). V lost 6 bases and J lost 0, with 15 bases in between. This CDR3 contains 15 residues. Germline V lookup: CDR1 SGHAT, CDR2 FQDESV (reference sequence).